The source of this T cell receptor beta chain is a study of blood T cell repertoires in COVID-19. For the study at large: Samples representing acute and convalescent COVID-19 were sourced from the United States, Italy and Spain.

Clones were read by immunoSEQ multiplex PCR, and TCRdb kept only the in-frame ones, dropping some. This sample has around 170,000 clones, with around 83% found just once. The CDR3 is 18 amino acids. V lost 2 bases and J lost 3; bases outside the gene matches: 8. The V gene's germline CDR1 is SGHNT and CDR2 YYREEE (reference sequence). The clonotype comes from a human donor in a cohort sampled during active COVID-19. Sequenced: peripheral blood. The chain joins TRBV5-4 to TRBJ2-6, with 10 bases identical to TRBD2. The CDR3 DNA follows: TGTGCCAGCAGCTTAGCGGGGGGGGCCCTAGGTGGGGCCAACGTCCTGACTTTC. Translation: CASSLAGGALGGANVLTF. Looking up the rest from reference TRBV5-4 and TRBJ2-6 gives the full variable domain: ETGVTQSPTHLIKTRGQQVTLRCSSQSGHNTVSWYQQALGQGPQFIFQYYREEENGRGNFPPRFSGLQFPNYSSELNVNALELDDSALYLCASSLAGGALGGANVLTFGAGSRLTVL.